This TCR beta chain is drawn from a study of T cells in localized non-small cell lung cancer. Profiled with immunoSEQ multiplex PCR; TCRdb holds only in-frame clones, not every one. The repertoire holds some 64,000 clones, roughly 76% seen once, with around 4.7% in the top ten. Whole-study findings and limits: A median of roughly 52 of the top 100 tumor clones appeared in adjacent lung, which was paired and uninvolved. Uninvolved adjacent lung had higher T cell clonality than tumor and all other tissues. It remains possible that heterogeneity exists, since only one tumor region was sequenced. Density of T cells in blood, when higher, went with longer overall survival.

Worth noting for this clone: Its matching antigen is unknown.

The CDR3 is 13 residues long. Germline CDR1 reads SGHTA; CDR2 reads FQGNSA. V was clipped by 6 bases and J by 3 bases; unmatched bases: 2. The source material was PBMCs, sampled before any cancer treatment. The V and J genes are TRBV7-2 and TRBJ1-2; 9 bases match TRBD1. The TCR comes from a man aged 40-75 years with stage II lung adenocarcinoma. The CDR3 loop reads CASSRQGDYGYTF. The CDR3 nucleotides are TGTGCCAGCAGTCGACAGGGGGACTATGGCTACACCTTC.